The 18 T cell receptor beta chains below all came from one sample that was sequenced in a study of T cell responses to AZD1222 COVID-19 vaccine. Here immunoSEQ multiplex PCR was the method, and the copy in TCRdb shows in-frame clones only, minus some. The table includes fewer than 150,000 clones, approximately 87% detected once. Sequencing was performed on peripheral blood, taken 28 days after the second AZD1222 dose. These receptors were collected from an adult who received the AZD1222 COVID-19 vaccine.

A single count supports this clone. V and J are TRBV7-2 and TRBJ2-7; 8 bases agree with TRBD2. Germline V gene sequence: CDR1 SGHTA, CDR2 FQGNSA. The CDR3 loop spans 14 amino acids. With V trimmed by 3 bases and J by 4 bases, 5 bases remained unmatched. The CDR3 nucleotides are TGTGCCAGCAGCTTGATAGCGGGAAGGTACGAGCAGTACTTC. Amino acids: CASSLIAGRYEQYF.

The chain uses TRBV6-1 and TRBJ1-4, with D possibly being TRBD1 (6 bases). V was cut by 2 bases and J by 3 bases, with 19 bases left in between. Germline V gene lookup returns CDR1 MNHNS and CDR2 SASEGT. This CDR3 contains 18 residues. This chain's CDR3 is CASSESGLWGAPNEKLFF. The CDR3 DNA sequence: TGTGCCAGCAGTGAATCCGGCTTGTGGGGGGCTCCTAATGAAAAACTGTTTTTT.

The chain combines TRBV10-2 with TRBJ1-1; unclear D gene. CDR3 length equals 13 residues. Trimming stripped 6 bases from V and 0 bases from J, with 8 bases between. Germline V lookup: CDR1 WSHSY, CDR2 SAAADI. The CDR3 nucleotides are TGCGCCAGCAGAGCAGGATTGAACACTGAAGCTTTCTTT. It is translated as CASRAGLNTEAFF.

The genes are TRBV12-5 and TRBJ1-1; D is uncertain. Germline-derived CDR1 and CDR2 are LGHNT and FRNRAP. The CDR3 runs 13 residues. Trimming cost V 7 bases and J 1 base, with 10 bases left between them. The DNA for the CDR3 is TGTGCTAGTGCCATGGGAGCGAACACTGAAGCTTTCTTT. Translation: CASAMGANTEAFF.

This clone was detected only once. The chain combines TRBV6-2 or TRBV6-3 with TRBJ2-2; D might be TRBD1 (6 bases). CDR3 length: 15 amino acids. Germline values: CDR1 MNHEY, CDR2 SVGEGT. Between the trimmed V and J ends, which lost 0 bases and 5 bases, there was a span of 10 bases. CDR3 nucleotide sequence: TGTGCCAGCAGTTACTCCAGGGGCGGGACCGGGGAGCTGTTTTTT. This gives the protein CASSYSRGGTGELFF.

The chain uses TRBV5-1 and TRBJ1-1; 7 bases align to TRBD1. V was clipped by 0 bases and J by 6 bases; unmatched bases: 8. This CDR3 is 15 amino acids long. CDR1 and CDR2 (germline): SGHRS, YFSETQ. Here the CDR3 reads CASSLAQRQGAEAFF. As DNA, the CDR3 is TGCGCCAGCAGCTTGGCCCAACGTCAGGGGGCTGAAGCTTTCTTT.

The gene calls are TRBV18 and TRBJ1-1; 7 bases match TRBD1. The trim removed 3 bases at V and 5 bases at J, leaving 9 bases unmatched. Germline V gene data show CDR1 as KGHSH and CDR2 as LQKENI. This CDR3 has 15 amino acids. Here the CDR3 reads CASSPNRGIGTEAFF. The CDR3 region has the DNA TGTGCCAGCTCACCGAACAGGGGAATCGGAACTGAAGCTTTCTTT. Full variable domain (missing parts from reference TRBV18 and TRBJ1-1): NAGVMQNPRHLVRRRGQEARLRCSPMKGHSHVYWYRQLPEEGLKFMVYLQKENIIDESGMPKERFSAEFPKEGPSILRIQQVVRGDSAAYFCASSPNRGIGTEAFFGQGTRLTVV.

This chain connects TRBV19 to TRBJ1-6; D remains ambiguous. V was clipped by 7 bases and J by 3 bases, with 10 bases between them. Looked up from germline, CDR1 is LNHDA and CDR2 is SQIVND (reference sequence). This CDR3 contains 14 residues. CDR3 DNA sequence: TGTGCCAGTAAAGAGGGAAACTATAATTCACCCCTCCACTTT. Residues: CASKEGNYNSPLHF.

Only one count was recorded for this clone. The chain has TRBV7-3 and TRBJ1-1, with TRBD1 as a possible D gene (6 bases). Germline V CDR1 and CDR2: SGHTA, FQGTGA. This CDR3 comprises 14 residues. V shed 5 bases and J shed 4 bases, with 14 bases lying between them. CDR3 sequence (DNA): TGTGCCAGCAGCGCACAGGGAGTGGGCACTGAAGCTTTCTTT. This gives the protein CASSAQGVGTEAFF. Full variable domain (remainder filled in from reference TRBV7-3 and TRBJ1-1): GAGVSQTPSNKVTEKGKYVELRCDPISGHTALYWYRQSLGQGPEFLIYFQGTGAADDSGLPNDRFFAVRPEGSVSTLKIQRTERGDSAVYLCASSAQGVGTEAFFGQGTRLTVV.

This clone was seen a single time. The rearrangement links TRBV6-1 to TRBJ1-2; the match to TRBD1 covers 11 bases. V lost 0 bases and J lost 9; bases outside the gene matches: 6. The germline V gene has CDR1 MNHNS and CDR2 SASEGT. This CDR3 comprises 15 residues. The CDR3 loop is CASSEAWDRGRSYTF. The CDR3 DNA sequence: TGTGCCAGCAGTGAAGCATGGGACAGGGGGAGAAGCTACACCTTC.

This clone was seen just once. The J gene is TRBJ2-1, the V gene TRBV6-5, with D possibly TRBD2 on 6 matching bases. V was cut by 6 bases and J by 5 bases, with 14 bases left in between. The CDR3 covers 14 residues. Germline CDR1 MNHEY, CDR2 SVGAGI. This chain's CDR3 is CASRSLATNNEQFF. Written as DNA, the CDR3 is TGTGCCAGCAGATCCCTAGCGACAAACAATGAGCAGTTCTTC.

V gene TRBV28 combines with J gene TRBJ1-3, with a tentative D call TRBD1 (5 bases). Germline CDR1 MDHEN, CDR2 SYDVKM. The V end lost 6 bases, the J end lost 0 bases, and 15 bases lay between the germline ends. The CDR3 spans 16 residues. This CDR3 reads CASRFSSGPSGNTIYF. CDR3 bases: TGTGCCAGCAGGTTCTCGTCAGGGCCCTCTGGAAACACCATATATTTT.

V and J are TRBV30 and TRBJ2-3, with 7 positions matching TRBD2. V shed 0 bases and J 6 bases; nucleotides not matched to a gene: 6. Germline CDR1 is GTSNPN and CDR2 is SVGIG (reference sequence). This CDR3 has 14 residues. The CDR3 DNA reads as TGTGCCTGGAGTGTACGAGCGGGGCTCGATACGCAGTATTTT. Its translation is CAWSVRAGLDTQYF.

V is TRBV14 and J is TRBJ2-2; D not resolved. From germline, CDR1 is SGHDN and CDR2 FVKESK. The CDR3 loop spans 12 amino acids. V lost 3 bases and J 6 bases, leaving 5 bases between the germline ends. CDR3 DNA sequence: TGTGCCAGCAGCCAGCCCCCCGGGGAGCTGTTTTTT. Protein: CASSQPPGELFF.

This chain uses TRBV5-1 with TRBJ1-1; TRBD1 matches 7 bases. The J segment lost 8 bases and the V segment lost 7 bases, leaving 8 bases of the junction unmatched. The CDR3 is made up of 12 amino acids. Germline V gene data show CDR1 as SGHRS and CDR2 as YFSETQ. CDR3 coding DNA: TGCGCCAGCTCAGATCGGACAGGCGAAGCTTTCTTT. Amino acids: CASSDRTGEAFF.

The chain uses TRBV6-1 and TRBJ2-1; D could derive from TRBD1 or TRBD2 (5 bases each). The V end lost 2 bases, the J end lost 5 bases, and 22 bases lay between the germline ends. CDR3 size: 18 residues. Germline lookup yields CDR1 MNHNS and CDR2 SASEGT. CDR3 bases: TGTGCCAGCAGTGAAAGAGGGGCGTTTCACCAAGTTAACAATGAGCAGTTCTTC. Translating gives CASSERGAFHQVNNEQFF.

The rearrangement links TRBV28 to TRBJ2-3, with TRBD1 matching 7 bases. The J segment lost 11 bases and the V segment lost 1 base, leaving 12 bases of the junction unmatched. The CDR3 is made up of 15 amino acids. Germline CDR1 reads MDHEN; CDR2 reads SYDVKM. The CDR3 here is CASSLYTGAGMGQYF. The CDR3 nucleotides read TGTGCCAGCAGTTTATATACAGGGGCCGGGATGGGGCAGTATTTT.

The chain couples TRBV9 to TRBJ2-3, with D uncertain. The V and J ends lost 1 base and 0 bases respectively, with 15 bases between them. This CDR3 comprises 17 residues. Germline lookup yields CDR1 SGDLS and CDR2 YYNGEE. In DNA form, the CDR3 reads TGTGCCAGCAGCGTATCCCCGATCCAGTCTAGCACAGATACGCAGTATTTT. Amino acid sequence: CASSVSPIQSSTDTQYF.